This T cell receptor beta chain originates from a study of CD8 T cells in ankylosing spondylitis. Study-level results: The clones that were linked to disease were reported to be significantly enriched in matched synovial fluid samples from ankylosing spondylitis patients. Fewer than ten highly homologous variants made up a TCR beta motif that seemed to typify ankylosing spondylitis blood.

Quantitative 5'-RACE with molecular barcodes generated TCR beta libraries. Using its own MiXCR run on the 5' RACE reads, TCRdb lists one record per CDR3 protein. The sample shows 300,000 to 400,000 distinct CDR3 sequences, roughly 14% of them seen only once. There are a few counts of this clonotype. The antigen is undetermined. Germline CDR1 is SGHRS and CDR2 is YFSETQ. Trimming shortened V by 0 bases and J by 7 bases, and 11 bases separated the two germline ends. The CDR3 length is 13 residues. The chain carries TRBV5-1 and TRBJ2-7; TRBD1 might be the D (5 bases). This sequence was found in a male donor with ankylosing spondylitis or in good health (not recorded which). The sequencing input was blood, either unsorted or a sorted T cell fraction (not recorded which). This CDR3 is CASSLVGAGEQYF. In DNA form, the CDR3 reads TGCGCCAGCAGCTTGGTAGGGGCCGGGGAGCAGTACTTC.